This TCR beta chain originates from a study of control samples from healthy donors and cancer patients. The repertoire was sequenced with immunoSEQ multiplex PCR; TCRdb's copy has only in-frame clones and lacks some. The table has some 200,000 clones, approximately 92% seen once; the top ten hold over 1.3%. V was pared by 3 bases and J by 1 base, with 7 bases between. The CDR3 is made up of 14 amino acids. From germline, CDR1 is MNHEY and CDR2 SMNVEV (reference sequence). The sequenced sample was blood. This clonotype originated in a man in his late teens or twenties in good health. The chain employs TRBV27 and TRBJ1-3; no definite D call. CDR3 in DNA: TGTGCCAGCAGTTTCCTAGGTTCTGGAAACACCATATATTTT. Amino acids: CASSFLGSGNTIYF.